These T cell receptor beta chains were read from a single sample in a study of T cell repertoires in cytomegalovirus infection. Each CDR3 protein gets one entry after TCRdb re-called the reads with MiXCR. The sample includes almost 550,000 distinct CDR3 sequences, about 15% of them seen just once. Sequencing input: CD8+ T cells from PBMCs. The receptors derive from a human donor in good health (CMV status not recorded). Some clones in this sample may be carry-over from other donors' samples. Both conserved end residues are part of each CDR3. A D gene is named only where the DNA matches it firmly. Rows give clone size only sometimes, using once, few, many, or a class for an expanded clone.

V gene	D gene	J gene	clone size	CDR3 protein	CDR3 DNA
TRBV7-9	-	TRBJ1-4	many	CASSLGPEKLFF	TGTGCCAGCAGCTTAGGCCCCGAAAAACTGTTTTTT
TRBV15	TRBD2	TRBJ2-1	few	CATREGLENNEQFF	TGTGCCACCAGAGAGGGACTAGAGAACAATGAGCAGTTCTTC
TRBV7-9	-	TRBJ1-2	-	CASSPDGSFDYGYTF	TGTGCCAGCAGCCCCGACGGATCCTTCGACTATGGCTACACCTTC
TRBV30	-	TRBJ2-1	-	CAWSRVDNEQFF	TGTGCCTGGAGCAGGGTCGACAATGAGCAGTTCTTC
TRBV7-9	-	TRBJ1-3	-	CASSPGRRTGNTIYF	TGTGCCAGCAGCCCCGGTAGGAGAACTGGAAACACCATATATTTT
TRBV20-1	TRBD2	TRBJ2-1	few	CSASTGLAGGWGNEQFF	TGCAGTGCTTCCACGGGACTAGCGGGAGGATGGGGCAATGAGCAGTTCTTC
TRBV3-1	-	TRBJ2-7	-	CASSHITSYEQYF	TGTGCCAGCAGCCATATCACCTCCTACGAGCAGTACTTC
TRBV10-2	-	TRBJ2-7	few	CASRLGLNYEQYF	TGCGCCAGCAGATTAGGGTTGAACTACGAGCAGTACTTC
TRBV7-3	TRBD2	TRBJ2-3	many	CASSLGGSPDTQYF	TGTGCCAGCAGCTTGGGAGGGTCCCCAGATACGCAGTATTTT
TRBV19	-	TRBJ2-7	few	CASTASGSYEQYF	TGTGCCAGTACAGCGTCGGGCTCCTACGAGCAGTACTTC
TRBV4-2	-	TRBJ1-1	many	CASSHSGQGYTEAFF	TGTGCCAGCAGCCATTCAGGTCAGGGATACACTGAAGCTTTCTTT
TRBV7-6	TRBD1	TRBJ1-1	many	CASSLARTGGQMNTEAFF	TGTGCCAGCAGCTTAGCGAGAACAGGGGGCCAAATGAACACTGAAGCTTTCTTT
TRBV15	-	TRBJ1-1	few	CATSRLEKNTEAFF	TGTGCCACCAGCAGGCTAGAAAAGAACACTGAAGCTTTCTTT
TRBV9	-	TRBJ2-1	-	CASSAPGGVFDEQFF	TGTGCCAGCAGCGCCCCCGGCGGGGTATTTGATGAGCAGTTCTTC
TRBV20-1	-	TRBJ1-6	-	CSASGDETFTLHF	TGCAGTGCTAGCGGGGACGAGACCTTCACCCTCCACTTT
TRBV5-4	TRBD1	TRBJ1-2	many	CASSAKGTGVTNYGYTF	TGTGCCAGCAGCGCGAAAGGGACAGGGGTTACTAACTATGGCTACACCTTC
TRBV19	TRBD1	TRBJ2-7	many	CASSPGQGTYEQYF	TGTGCCAGCTCACCGGGACAGGGGACCTACGAGCAGTACTTC
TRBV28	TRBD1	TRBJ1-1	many	CAIRGDRGTEAFF	TGTGCCATCCGGGGGGACAGGGGCACTGAAGCTTTCTTT
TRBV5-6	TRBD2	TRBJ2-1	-	CASSSGTSFLEQFF	TGTGCCAGCAGCTCCGGGACTAGCTTTCTTGAGCAGTTCTTC
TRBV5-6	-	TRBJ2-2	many	CASSTDDRSTGELFF	TGTGCCAGCAGCACTGACGACAGAAGCACCGGGGAGCTGTTTTTT
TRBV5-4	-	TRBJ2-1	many	CASSSGRVGGEQFF	TGTGCCAGCAGCTCCGGACGGGTTGGTGGTGAGCAGTTCTTC
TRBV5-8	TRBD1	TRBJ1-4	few	CASSPWTGDVWVNEKLFF	TGTGCCAGCAGCCCCTGGACAGGGGACGTATGGGTTAATGAAAAACTGTTTTTT
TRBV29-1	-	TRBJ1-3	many	CSVDGFSGNSGNTIYF	TGCAGCGTTGATGGGTTCTCAGGGAACTCTGGAAACACCATATATTTT
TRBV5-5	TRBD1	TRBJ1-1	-	CASSLRDRGEEAFF	TGTGCCAGCAGCTTGAGGGACAGGGGGGAAGAAGCTTTCTTT
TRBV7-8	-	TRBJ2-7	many	CASSDWNYEQYF	TGTGCCAGCAGCGACTGGAACTACGAGCAGTACTTC
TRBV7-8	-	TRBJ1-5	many	CASSLGPMGQVNQPQHF	TGTGCCAGCAGCTTAGGCCCCATGGGCCAGGTCAATCAGCCCCAGCATTTT
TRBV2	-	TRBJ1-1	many	CASSDWTGPNTEAFF	TGTGCCAGCAGTGATTGGACGGGCCCGAACACTGAAGCTTTCTTT
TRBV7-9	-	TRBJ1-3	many	CASSARQAGNTIYF	TGTGCCAGCAGCGCCCGACAGGCTGGAAACACCATATATTTT
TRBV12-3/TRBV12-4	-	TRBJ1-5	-	CASSPPGVRQPQHF	TGTGCAAGCAGTCCCCCGGGGGTCCGGCAGCCCCAGCATTTT
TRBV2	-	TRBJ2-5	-	CASRLADEQETQYF	TGTGCCAGCAGGTTGGCAGATGAGCAAGAGACCCAGTACTTC
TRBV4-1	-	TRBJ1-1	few	CASSQEFNSKNTEAFF	TGCGCCAGCAGCCAAGAGTTTAACAGCAAGAACACTGAAGCTTTCTTT
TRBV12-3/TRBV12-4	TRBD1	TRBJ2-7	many	CASSLDRAEQYF	TGTGCCAGCAGCCTGGACAGGGCCGAGCAGTACTTC
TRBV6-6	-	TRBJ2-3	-	CASSWAVQGEGDTQYF	TGTGCCAGCTCCTGGGCCGTACAGGGCGAGGGAGATACGCAGTATTTT
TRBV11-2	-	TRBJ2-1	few	CASSFGLPPFF	TGTGCCAGCAGCTTTGGGCTACCTCCGTTCTTC
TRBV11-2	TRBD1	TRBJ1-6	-	CASSPWGQGAAPLHF	TGTGCCAGCAGCCCCTGGGGACAGGGGGCAGCTCCCCTCCACTTT
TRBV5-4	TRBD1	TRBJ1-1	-	CASSTGTGSGTEAFF	TGTGCCAGCAGCACCGGGACAGGGTCGGGGACTGAAGCTTTCTTT
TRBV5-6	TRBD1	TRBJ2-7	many	CASTGGSYEQYF	TGTGCCAGCACAGGGGGCTCCTACGAGCAGTACTTC
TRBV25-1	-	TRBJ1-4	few	CASSELASSTNEKLFF	TGTGCCAGCAGTGAATTGGCCTCTTCAACTAATGAAAAACTGTTTTTT
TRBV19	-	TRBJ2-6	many	CASSIEGMISFSGANVLTF	TGTGCCAGTAGTATAGAGGGGATGATAAGTTTCTCTGGGGCCAACGTCCTGACTTTC
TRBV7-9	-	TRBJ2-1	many	CASSFFARQRSYNEQFF	TGTGCCAGCAGCTTTTTCGCTCGACAGCGCTCCTACAATGAGCAGTTCTTC
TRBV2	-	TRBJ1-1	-	CASLGLSAFF	TGTGCCAGCCTCGGGTTAAGTGCTTTCTTT
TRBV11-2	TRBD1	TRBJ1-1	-	CASSDRQGLNTDAFF	TGTGCCAGCAGCGATAGACAGGGCCTTAACACTGACGCTTTCTTT
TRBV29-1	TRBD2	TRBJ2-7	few	CSVFGGIDSYEQYF	TGCAGCGTTTTCGGGGGGATAGACTCCTACGAGCAGTACTTC
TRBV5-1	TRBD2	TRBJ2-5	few	CASSSGTSWGETQYF	TGCGCCAGCAGCAGCGGGACTAGCTGGGGGGAGACCCAGTACTTC
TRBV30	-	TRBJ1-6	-	CAWSVLMGLTYNSPLHF	TGTGCCTGGAGTGTTTTAATGGGACTTACTTATAATTCACCCCTCCACTTT
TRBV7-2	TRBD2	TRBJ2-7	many	CASSPSWGEGIYEQYF	TGTGCCAGCAGCCCCTCTTGGGGGGAGGGAATCTACGAGCAGTACTTC
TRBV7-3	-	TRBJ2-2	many	CASSLRGEGTGELFF	TGTGCCAGCAGCTTACGAGGAGAAGGGACCGGGGAGCTGTTTTTT
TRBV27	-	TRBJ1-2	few	CASSLSSSQGFRYGYTF	TGTGCCAGCAGTTTATCGTCCAGTCAGGGGTTTCGGTATGGCTACACCTTC